This T cell receptor (beta chain) came from a study of T cell repertoires in cytomegalovirus infection (dated by TCRdb to the late 2010s). Looking at the study overall: Peptide stimulations targeted recently identified HLA-C-restricted CMV epitopes, whose presentation resists viral immunomodulation, together with well-studied HLA-B-restricted epitopes. Because public TCR beta signatures pointed to carriage of CMV infection together with the matching HLA type, the HLA type of each donor mattered for the analysis.

The sample's treatment or condition label, decoded: in vitro stimulation with specific CMV peptide epitopes to enrich CMV-specific T cells. Comment on this clonotype: No antigen is known for it. Base-call qualities are not available, and no considerably larger clone is one nucleotide away.

Its CDR3 holds 14 amino acids, cysteine through phenylalanine. Only CDR3 DNA is held: 42 bases, read in frame from base 1. V drops 10 bases and J drops 5 bases, leaving 18 bases in between. As encoded in the germline V gene (reference sequence), CDR1 is SEHNR while CDR2 is FQNEAQ. The investigation overall reported the following: Carriers of CMV infection plus the relevant HLA type were discriminated by the cumulative frequency of public TCR beta family members in the study cohort and in an independent roughly 350-donor cohort. The ex vivo response was dominated by HLA-C-restricted CMV-specific TCR beta clonotypes, and the single most frequent clonotype in two of eight donors was supplied by these HLA-C-restricted clonotypes.

This sample was sequenced with an Illumina HiSeq 1500. The public sequencing data were trimmed at Q25 with fastp and processed into clonotypes with MiXCR by TCRdb, which kept only in-frame beta chains. CDR3 protein duplicates are merged, each entry listing the most common genes and DNA. The sample table records about 830,000 distinct CDR3 sequences; less than 35% of these occur just once. In total, the top ten clones hold around 12% of the sample. This clonotype was obtained from a human donor in good health (CMV status not recorded). Some clones in this sample may be carry-over from other donors' samples. The sequences come from cultured CD8+ T cells from PBMCs, collected from culture after CMV antigen stimulation. The receptor chain draws on TRBV7-9 and TRBJ1-5; a tentative D call is TRBD1 (5 bases match). CDR3 reads: CATRAPGLDQPQHF. The sequenced DNA is TGTGCCACCCGAGCCCCGGGACTCGATCAGCCCCAGCATTTT.